These 27 T cell receptor beta chains were sequenced from one sample in a study of response to subunit inactivated influenza vaccine. TCRdb called the RT-PCR reads again in MiXCR, with one record for every CDR3 protein. The table lists roughly 710,000 distinct CDR3 sequences, around 15% of them singletons, with 7.5% to 8% in the top ten. Sequences were derived from PBMCs from blood, sampled approximately 15 days before vaccination. Receptors originate from a man aged 50-59 years who received an inactivated influenza vaccine.

This rearrangement joins TRBV3-1 to TRBJ2-3; the D gene is possibly TRBD2 (7 bases). The germline V and J ends were trimmed by 6 bases and 4 bases, with 17 bases remaining between them. CDR3 length: 15 amino acids. The germline V gene has CDR1 LGHDT and CDR2 YNNKEL (reference sequence). The CDR3, as DNA: TGTGCCAGCAGAGGAGGGGGGGCCCGCCCAGATACGCAGTATTTT. Translation gives CASRGGGARPDTQYF.

The chain joins TRBV20-1 to TRBJ2-7, with D possibly matching TRBD1 (6 bases). V dropped 0 bases and J dropped 2 bases, with 11 bases sitting between them. Looked up from germline, CDR1 is DFQATT and CDR2 is SNEGSKA (reference sequence). This CDR3 region has 14 residues. The DNA of the CDR3 is TGCAGTGCTAGAGATGTAGGGGACACCTACGAGCAGTACTTC. Translating it yields CSARDVGDTYEQYF.

This clonotype was seen many times. The V and J genes are TRBV7-2 and TRBJ1-1; D may be TRBD1 (5 bases). CDR1 and CDR2 (germline): SGHTA, FQGNSA. V was trimmed by 8 bases and J by 2 bases, leaving 12 bases between them. The CDR3 contains 13 residues. CDR3 residues: CASLPGLNTEAFF. DNA for the CDR3: TGTGCCAGCTTACCGGGACTCAACACTGAAGCTTTCTTT. Variable domain in full (rest from reference TRBV7-2 and TRBJ1-1): GAGVSQSPSNKVTEKGKDVELRCDPISGHTALYWYRQSLGQGLEFLIYFQGNSAPDKSGLPSDRFSAERTGGSVSTLTIQRTQQEDSAVYLCASLPGLNTEAFFGQGTRLTVV.

This clonotype was detected many times. The genes are TRBV6-5 and TRBJ2-3; D ambiguous. Germline CDR1 and CDR2: MNHEY and SVGAGI. CDR3 length equals 14 residues. Between the trimmed V and J ends, which lost 0 bases and 0 bases, there was a span of 4 bases. In DNA, the CDR3 is TGTGCCAGCAGTTACTCGGCGAGCACAGATACGCAGTATTTT. Its protein product is CASSYSASTDTQYF.

This clonotype was detected only a few times. The chain links TRBV7-9 to TRBJ2-5, with 7 bases aligning to TRBD2. This CDR3 region has 16 residues. The V gene's germline CDR1 is SEHNR and CDR2 FQNEAQ (reference sequence). V was clipped by 0 bases and J by 9 bases; unmatched bases: 13. DNA of the CDR3: TGTGCCAGCAGCTTAGCGAGAGGGGCGGGAGAGGTATCCCAGTACTTC. It is translated as CASSLARGAGEVSQYF.

This chain joins TRBV29-1 and TRBJ1-2; D is undetermined. Germline-derived CDR1 and CDR2 are SQVTM and ANQGSEA. The germline V and J ends were trimmed by 6 bases and 6 bases, with 20 bases remaining between them. The CDR3 runs 14 residues. The CDR3 DNA reads as TGCAGCGTAGCCGCGACCGGCATTAGGGATGGCTACACCTTC. Protein sequence: CSVAATGIRDGYTF.

This clonotype has more than one count but fewer than ten. The CDR3 DNA reads as TGTGCCACCCCGCGGTTCTACATACTCTACGAGCAGTACTTC. It encodes CATPRFYILYEQYF. V is TRBV7-8 and J is TRBJ2-7; D remains unclear. This CDR3 comprises 14 residues. Looked up from germline, CDR1 is SGHVS and CDR2 is FQNEAQ. V lost 10 bases to trimming and J lost 3 bases, with 19 bases between them.

The sample holds many counts of this clonotype. The DNA for the CDR3 is TGCAGTGCTTCCCTAGCGGAGACGTACCAAGAGACCCAGTACTTC. It translates to CSASLAETYQETQYF. J is TRBJ2-5 and V is TRBV20-1; 7 bases are a match to TRBD2. The V segment lost 5 bases and the J segment 0 bases; nucleotides outside the gene matches: 9. The CDR3 length is 15 residues. Germline values: CDR1 DFQATT, CDR2 SNEGSKA (reference sequence).

CDR3 sequence (DNA): TGCAGCGTTGAAGATCTCGGCATAGGGTCCTACGAGCAGTACTTC. This codes for CSVEDLGIGSYEQYF. The chain employs TRBV29-1 and TRBJ2-7; D is undetermined. Germline loops: CDR1 SQVTM, CDR2 ANQGSEA. The CDR3 runs 15 residues. The ends were cut back, 0 bases at V and 1 base at J, with 13 bases in the middle.

The chain has TRBV10-3 and TRBJ1-2, with TRBD1 as a possible D gene (6 bases). V was clipped by 10 bases and J by 4 bases, with 19 bases between them. The length of the CDR3 is 14 residues. CDR1 is ENHRY and CDR2 is SYGVKD in the germline V gene. DNA for the CDR3: TGTGCCACCACCGGGACAACCACTGGCTATGGCTACACCTTC. Amino acid sequence: CATTGTTTGYGYTF.

This clonotype was seen a few times. The chain uses TRBV19 and TRBJ1-5, with D perhaps TRBD1 (5 bases). Per germline, CDR1 LNHDA and CDR2 SQIVND (reference sequence). Trimming cost V 7 bases and J 0 bases, with 10 bases left between them. CDR3 length: 14 amino acids. CDR3 loop: CASKTVLSNQPQHF. The CDR3 DNA follows: TGTGCCAGTAAGACAGTACTTAGCAATCAGCCCCAGCATTTT. The whole variable domain, filled in from reference TRBV19 and TRBJ1-5, reads DGGITQSPKYLFRKEGQNVTLSCEQNLNHDAMYWYRQDPGQGLRLIYYSQIVNDFQKGDIAEGYSVSREKKESFPLTVTSAQKNPTAFYLCASKTVLSNQPQHFGDGTRLSIL.

This clonotype was seen a handful of times. The chain is built from TRBV5-1 and TRBJ2-5, with 10 positions matching TRBD1. The V segment lost 2 bases and the J segment 2 bases; nucleotides outside the gene matches: 6. CDR1 and CDR2 from the germline V gene are SGHRS and YFSETQ. This CDR3 has 16 amino acids. CDR3 sequence: CASSFNDRGRQETQYF. CDR3 sequence (DNA): TGCGCCAGCAGCTTTAATGACAGGGGGCGTCAAGAGACCCAGTACTTC.

This clonotype was seen a few times. The rearrangement uses TRBV6-1 and TRBJ2-7; 12 nucleotides line up with TRBD1. CDR3 length: 15 amino acids. V lost 3 bases, J lost 5 bases, and 5 bases stayed unmatched. The germline V gene has CDR1 MNHNS and CDR2 SASEGT. CDR3 region: CASSEPGQGAHEQYF. In DNA form, the CDR3 reads TGTGCCAGCAGTGAGCCGGGACAGGGGGCCCACGAGCAGTACTTC.

This clonotype was seen ten or more times. CDR3 sequence: CASSARVNFEAFF. DNA for the CDR3: TGTGCCAGCAGCGCGCGCGTTAACTTTGAAGCTTTCTTT. J is TRBJ1-1 and V is TRBV5-6; no definite D call. CDR3 length equals 13 residues. Germline V gives CDR1 SGHDT, CDR2 YYEEEE. V lost 4 bases and J lost 7, with 14 bases in between.

This clonotype was recorded at least ten times. The chain employs TRBV19 and TRBJ2-1; 9 bases fit TRBD1. The CDR3 sequence is 16 residues long. Germline V gene sequence: CDR1 LNHDA, CDR2 SQIVND (reference sequence). V shed 5 bases and J 3 bases; nucleotides not matched to a gene: 8. This chain's CDR3 is CASSPTGTGHYNEQFF. Here the CDR3 DNA reads TGTGCCAGTAGTCCGACCGGGACAGGGCACTACAATGAGCAGTTCTTC. Using reference TRBV19 and TRBJ2-1 for the parts outside the CDR3, the full variable domain is DGGITQSPKYLFRKEGQNVTLSCEQNLNHDAMYWYRQDPGQGLRLIYYSQIVNDFQKGDIAEGYSVSREKKESFPLTVTSAQKNPTAFYLCASSPTGTGHYNEQFFGPGTRLTVL.

The V call is TRBV28, the J call TRBJ2-5; D gene unclear. Germline V CDR1 and CDR2: MDHEN, SYDVKM. This CDR3 has 13 amino acids. V lost 6 bases and J 5 bases, leaving 13 bases between the germline ends. CDR3 region: CASSSGPYETQYF. DNA for the CDR3: TGTGCCAGCAGCTCCGGTCCCTACGAGACCCAGTACTTC.

The CDR3 loop reads CASSQGRWGAETQYF. The CDR3 nucleotides read TGCGCCAGCAGCCAAGGGCGTTGGGGGGCAGAGACCCAGTACTTC. This chain links TRBV4-3 with TRBJ2-5; tentatively, D is TRBD1 or TRBD2 (6 bases each). This CDR3 region has 15 residues. V dropped 1 base and J dropped 4 bases, with 13 bases sitting between them. CDR1 and CDR2 (germline): LGHNA, YSLEER.

This clonotype was seen at least ten times. The chain carries TRBV4-3 and TRBJ1-1; TRBD1 is a possible D gene (6 bases). CDR3 length: 17 residues. V was pared by 2 bases and J by 3 bases, with 19 bases between. CDR1 LGHNA and CDR2 YSLEER come from the germline V gene. CDR3 nucleotides: TGCGCCAGCAGCCAACCTTCAATAGGGGGGGCCCACACTGAAGCTTTCTTT. It yields the protein CASSQPSIGGAHTEAFF.

The chain recombines TRBV19 with TRBJ2-3; maybe TRBD2 (6 bases). V lost 3 bases and J lost 1, with 11 bases in between. The CDR3 spans 15 residues. The germline gives CDR1 LNHDA, CDR2 SQIVND (reference sequence). The CDR3 loop is CASSIGRGGTDTQYF. CDR3 DNA sequence: TGTGCCAGTAGTATCGGGCGGGGTGGCACAGATACGCAGTATTTT.

This clonotype occurred many times. The gene calls are TRBV4-2 and TRBJ2-1, with a tentative D call TRBD2 (7 bases). Germline V lookup: CDR1 LGHNA, CDR2 YNFKEQ. The ends were cut back, 1 base at V and 4 bases at J, with 14 bases in the middle. The CDR3 spans 16 residues. In DNA, the CDR3 is TGTGCCAGCAGCCAAGGGGGGGCGGGGGAGTACAATGAGCAGTTCTTC. Translation gives CASSQGGAGEYNEQFF.

This clonotype has a count of ten or more. The chain recombines TRBV3-1 with TRBJ2-2; no clear D. V lost 4 bases and J 6 bases, leaving 12 bases between the germline ends. This CDR3 is built from 14 residues. CDR1 is LGHDT and CDR2 is YNNKEL in the germline V gene (reference sequence). In DNA form, the CDR3 reads TGTGCCAGCAGCCCCCGGTACACCGCCGGGGAGCTGTTTTTT. This encodes CASSPRYTAGELFF.

This clonotype appeared many times. The chain couples TRBV6-2 or TRBV6-3 to TRBJ2-7, with 8 bases fitting TRBD1. Germline values: CDR1 MNHEY, CDR2 SVGEGT. The ends lost 7 bases at V and 3 bases at J; junction bases unmatched: 5. The CDR3 has 13 amino acids. CDR3 amino acids: CASKGQGHYEQYF. CDR3 coding DNA: TGTGCCAGCAAAGGACAGGGACACTACGAGCAGTACTTC.

This clonotype appeared many times. The CDR3 nucleotides read TGTGCCAGCGTATTCGTGGGGTCTGGAAACACCATATATTTT. The encoded protein is CASVFVGSGNTIYF. V is TRBV12-3 or TRBV12-4 and J is TRBJ1-3; D is unresolved. Trimming pared 8 bases from V and 1 base from J, leaving 12 bases between. CDR3 length: 14 residues.

This clonotype was observed a handful of times. The rearrangement uses TRBV28 and TRBJ1-2, with D possibly being TRBD1 (6 bases). Germline V gene sequence: CDR1 MDHEN, CDR2 SYDVKM. This CDR3 is built from 12 residues. V lost 2 bases to trimming and J lost 13 bases, with 14 bases between them. Here the CDR3 reads CASSLMTGLFTF. The CDR3 coding sequence is TGTGCCAGCAGTTTAATGACAGGCCTTTTCACCTTC.

The chain links TRBV5-4 to TRBJ2-1, with a weak D call TRBD2 (6 bases). This CDR3 has 15 amino acids. The germline V gene has CDR1 SGHNT and CDR2 YYREEE (reference sequence). The V end lost 2 bases, the J end lost 4 bases, and 13 bases lay between the germline ends. This chain's CDR3 is CASSFESSVYNEQFF. The CDR3 bases are TGTGCCAGCAGCTTTGAGTCTAGCGTATACAATGAGCAGTTCTTC.

This clonotype came up many times. V usage is TRBV5-1 and J usage is TRBJ2-1; D is possibly TRBD2 (5 bases). The V end was cut by 5 bases, the J end by 9 bases, with 15 bases between. Per the germline V gene, CDR1 is SGHRS and CDR2 is YFSETQ. This CDR3 has 13 residues. The chain's CDR3 is CASREEALGEQFF. The DNA of the CDR3 is TGCGCCAGCAGGGAGGAAGCTTTGGGTGAGCAGTTCTTC.

The rearrangement joins TRBV24-1 to TRBJ2-6; 9 bases match TRBD1. The CDR3 is 17 residues long. CDR1 KGHDR and CDR2 SFDVKD come from the germline V gene. The V gene end was trimmed by 3 bases and the J gene end by 4 bases; junction bases not matched to a gene: 6. The CDR3 reads CATSDPGTGSGANVLTF. CDR3 DNA sequence: TGTGCCACCAGTGATCCAGGGACAGGGTCCGGGGCCAACGTCCTGACTTTC.